This T cell receptor beta chain was sequenced for a study of a mutant IDH1 vaccine in newly diagnosed glioma. Unmatched junction bases numbered 5, after V lost 2 bases and J lost 5 bases. The CDR3 has 15 amino acids. Looked up from germline, CDR1 is SNHLY and CDR2 is FYNNEI. Time point indicated: week 11, during vaccination. Every vaccination contained 300 ug of the mutant IDH1 20-mer peptide and was paired with topical imiquimod. With regard to this clone: What it recognizes is unknown.

Method: immunoSEQ multiplex PCR; TCRdb's copy keeps in-frame clones and lacks some. The data show around 30,000 clones, 90% seen once. The receptor comes from a young man with glioma. Sequenced here: PBMCs, sampled from a glioma patient whose treatment included an IDH1 peptide vaccine. The V call is TRBV2, the J call TRBJ1-4, with 7 nucleotides matching TRBD1. CDR3 residues: CASSEMTGINEKLFF. The CDR3 DNA follows: TGTGCCAGCAGTGAAATGACAGGGATAAATGAAAAACTGTTTTTT.